The rows below give T cell receptor beta chains drawn from one sample of a study of T cells in Graves' hyperthyroidism and ophthalmopathy. Each CDR3 protein is one row after TCRdb ran MiXCR on the multiplex PCR reads. The sample yields 350,000 or so distinct CDR3 sequences, approximately 18% seen once. The sample taken for sequencing was blood. The receptors were gathered from a woman aged 35 to 49 with Graves' ophthalmopathy. The CDR3 runs from the conserved cysteine through the conserved F or W. Fields, in order: V gene, J gene, CDR3 protein.

TRBV28,TRBJ2-6,CASSLSGAGGANVLTF
TRBV27,TRBJ1-2,CASRDRKVNNYGYTF
TRBV11-1,TRBJ2-3,CASSPLGLGTDTQYF
TRBV11-3,TRBJ2-2,CASSLDLDTGELFF
TRBV12-3/TRBV12-4,TRBJ1-2,CASSLARQDGYTF
TRBV29-1,TRBJ2-7,CSVLILQGFADEQYF
TRBV12-3/TRBV12-4,TRBJ2-5,CASSPLAGYQETQYF
TRBV11-2,TRBJ2-7,CASSLGGGRELYEQYF
TRBV6-2/TRBV6-3,TRBJ1-2,CASRQATYGYTF
TRBV2,TRBJ2-7,CASRDDRASYEQYF
TRBV19,TRBJ2-5,CASSPSTGTQETQYF
TRBV6-1,TRBJ2-7,CASKARGRYEQYF
TRBV29-1,TRBJ1-2,CSVERTGHDYGYTF